This T cell receptor beta chain emerged from a study of cytomegalovirus exposure and HLA in healthy donors. The PCR contained 60 Vbeta and 13 Jbeta primers. Method: immunoSEQ multiplex PCR; TCRdb's copy keeps in-frame clones and lacks some. The sample shows about 190,000 clones, 75% to 90% of them seen only once. This CDR3 spans 16 amino acids. In germline, CDR1 is SGDLS, CDR2 YYNGEE. V lost 4 bases to trimming and J lost 0 bases, with 14 bases between them. The sequencing sample was made of PBMCs. The chain employs TRBV9 and TRBJ2-1; weak D call: TRBD2 (6 bases). The TCR was taken from a woman aged 50 to 65 in good health and CMV-seropositive. CDR3 in DNA: TGTGCCAGCAGCTCCCGACGGGAGAGCTCCTACAATGAGCAGTTCTTC. As protein: CASSSRRESSYNEQFF.